These 5 T cell receptor beta chains share one sample of origin, sequenced in a study of blood T cell repertoires in COVID-19. Using immunoSEQ multiplex PCR, the repertoire was profiled, and TCRdb retains in-frame clones only, with some absent. The data contain about 200,000 clones, 80% to 90% of them seen just once; the ten biggest clones take up roughly 9.7%. Sequencing input: peripheral blood. The receptor source for this set is a human donor with active or convalescent COVID-19. The donor label of this sample is uncertain.

The chain employs TRBV9 and TRBJ1-5; maybe TRBD1 (6 bases). The CDR3 loop spans 14 amino acids. The germline V gene encodes CDR1 SGDLS and CDR2 YYNGEE. V was shortened by 4 bases and J by 3 bases, with 11 bases between the two germline ends. For the CDR3, the DNA is TGTGCCAGCAGCCCCAGGGGCAACAATCAGCCCCAGCATTTT. Translated, it gives CASSPRGNNQPQHF.

This clone has just a few counts. The chain employs TRBV27 and TRBJ2-3, with 8 bases fitting TRBD2. Trimming cost V 6 bases and J 6 bases; bases outside gene matches: 5. CDR3 length: 13 amino acids. Germline V lookup: CDR1 MNHEY, CDR2 SMNVEV (reference sequence). The CDR3 coding sequence is TGTGCCAGCAGCGGGAGGGCCGGGGATACGCAGTATTTT. It codes for CASSGRAGDTQYF.

The chain employs TRBV6-5 and TRBJ2-2, with 11 bases aligning to TRBD2. J was trimmed by 0 bases and V by 7 bases; bases with no gene match: 1. The CDR3 has 15 amino acids. Germline values: CDR1 MNHEY, CDR2 SVGAGI. The CDR3 protein is CASNSGRANTGELFF. CDR3 nucleotide sequence: TGTGCCAGCAATAGCGGGAGGGCGAACACCGGGGAGCTGTTTTTT.

The chain carries TRBV30 and TRBJ2-7; 8 bases agree with TRBD2. The CDR3 is made up of 16 amino acids. After removal of 3 bases from V and 0 bases from J, the junction contained 10 bases not matched to a gene. CDR1 and CDR2 (germline): GTSNPN, SVGIG (reference sequence). The CDR3 region has the DNA TGTGCCTGGAGGGGTTACAGGGCGGGGGGCTCCTACGAGCAGTACTTC. It codes for CAWRGYRAGGSYEQYF.

This chain uses TRBV9 with TRBJ1-1, with D possibly being TRBD1 (6 bases). V lost 7 bases to trimming and J lost 5 bases, with 18 bases between them. Germline V lookup: CDR1 SGDLS, CDR2 YYNGEE. This CDR3 comprises 14 residues. CDR3 residues: CASGQGRRGTEAFF. In DNA form, the CDR3 reads TGTGCCAGCGGGCAGGGGCGTAGAGGGACTGAAGCTTTCTTT.